This TCR beta chain was observed in a study of breast tumors, draining lymph nodes, adjacent tissues. Samples came from axillary lymph nodes draining the breast cancer. The sample holds many counts of this clonotype. One entry per CDR3 protein results from TCRdb running MiXCR on the multiplex PCR reads. Among 200,000 to 300,000 distinct CDR3 sequences listed, around 30% were seen once. The CDR3 has 13 amino acids. Trimming took 7 bases from V and 2 from J, leaving 13 bases between them. Germline assignment: CDR1 SQVTM and CDR2 ANQGSEA. V gene TRBV29-1 combines with J gene TRBJ2-3; D is perhaps TRBD1 (6 bases). Material: axillary lymph node tissue. The sequence was obtained from a female donor with breast cancer. Some clones in this sample may be carry-over from other donors' samples. The CDR3 DNA is TGCAGCGAGAGGGACACACACACAGATACGCAGTATTTT. Translating it yields CSERDTHTDTQYF.